This T cell receptor beta chain was sequenced in a study of cytomegalovirus exposure and HLA in healthy donors. 13 Jbeta primers and 60 Vbeta primers were used for the PCR. Assay used: immunoSEQ multiplex PCR; TCRdb lists only in-frame clones, some missing. Among nearly 110,000 clones listed, just over 70% were seen once. The CDR3 has 13 residues. The germline gives CDR1 SQVTM, CDR2 ANQGSEA. The V end was cut by 5 bases, the J end by 4 bases, with 12 bases between. Material for sequencing was PBMCs. J is TRBJ2-1 and V is TRBV29-1; D is undetermined. The clonotype originates from a boy between 10 and 17 years old in good health and CMV-seronegative. In nucleotides, the CDR3 is TGCAGCGTTCATCTACAGATATACAATGAGCAGTTCTTC. Encoded protein: CSVHLQIYNEQFF.